The clone carrying this T cell receptor (beta chain) has a handful of counts. The antigen remains undetermined. MiXCR, run by TCRdb on the 5' RACE reads, gives a single entry per CDR3 protein. The sample shows hundreds of thousands of distinct CDR3 sequences, 21% of them seen only once. J gave up 5 bases and V 5 bases, and 7 bases lay outside the gene matches. The CDR3 spans 14 residues. Germline CDR1 SGHTA, CDR2 FQGNSA. This sample was included in a study of identical twins. General observations from the study: Memory repertoires showed no such pattern, whereas abundant cord blood beta clonotypes carried fewer insertions.

These data were also reused for a study on T cells expressing NK-cell markers. Per that paper: The sequencing cohort of eight donors included seven HCMV-seropositive individuals and one seronegative individual. Five or six donors showed dominant NKG2C+ clonotypes comprising roughly 1.0-7.5% of their CD8+ T cells. Whether the expanded NKG2C+ T cell clones recognized HCMV remained unclear.

Sequencing input: PBMCs. V usage is TRBV7-2 and J usage is TRBJ2-7, with TRBD1 matching 9 bases. This TCR derives from a woman between 18 and 29 years old in good health. CDR3 in amino acids: CASSEQGARDEQYF. DNA for the CDR3: TGTGCCAGCAGCGAACAGGGGGCGCGAGACGAGCAGTACTTC.